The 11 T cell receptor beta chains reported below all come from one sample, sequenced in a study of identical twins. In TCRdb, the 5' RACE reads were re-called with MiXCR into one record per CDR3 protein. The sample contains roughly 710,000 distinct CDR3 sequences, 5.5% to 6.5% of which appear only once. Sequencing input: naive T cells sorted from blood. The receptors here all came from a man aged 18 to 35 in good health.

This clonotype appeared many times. CDR3 in amino acids: CASSSGTTGELFF. The DNA for the CDR3 is TGTGCCAGCAGTTCAGGGACGACGGGGGAGCTGTTTTTT. The V and J genes are TRBV6-5 and TRBJ2-2; D may be TRBD1 or TRBD2 (5 bases each). This CDR3 has 13 amino acids. Germline CDR1 MNHEY, CDR2 SVGAGI. V lost 4 bases and J lost 8, with 11 bases in between.

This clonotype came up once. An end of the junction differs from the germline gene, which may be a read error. In DNA, the CDR3 is TGCAGTGCCCCGCCCTTGGGGGGCGAGGCTGGGGCCAACGTCCTGATTTTC. Protein: CSAPPLGGEAGANVLIF. The chain couples TRBV20-1 to TRBJ2-6, with D perhaps TRBD1 or TRBD2 (6 bases each). Germline assignment: CDR1 DFQATT and CDR2 SNEGSKA (reference sequence). This CDR3 has 17 residues.

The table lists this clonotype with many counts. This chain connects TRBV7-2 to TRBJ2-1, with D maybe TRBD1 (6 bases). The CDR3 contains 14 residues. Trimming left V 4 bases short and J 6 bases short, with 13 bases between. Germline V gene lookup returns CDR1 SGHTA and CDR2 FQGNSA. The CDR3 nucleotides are TGTGCCAGCAGCTCCCCAGAGGGGGTCAATGAGCAGTTCTTC. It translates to CASSSPEGVNEQFF.

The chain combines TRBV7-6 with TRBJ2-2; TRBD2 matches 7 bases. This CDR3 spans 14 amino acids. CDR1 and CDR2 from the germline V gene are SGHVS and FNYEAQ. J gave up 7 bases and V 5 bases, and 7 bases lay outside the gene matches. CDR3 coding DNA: TGTGCCAGCAGCCGCGGACTAGTCCGCGGGGAGCTGTTTTTT. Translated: CASSRGLVRGELFF.

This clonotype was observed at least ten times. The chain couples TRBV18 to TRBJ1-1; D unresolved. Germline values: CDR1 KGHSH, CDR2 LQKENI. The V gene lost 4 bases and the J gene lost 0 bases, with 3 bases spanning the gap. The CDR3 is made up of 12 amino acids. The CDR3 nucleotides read TGTGCCAGCTCACAAATGAACACTGAAGCTTTCTTT. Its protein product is CASSQMNTEAFF.

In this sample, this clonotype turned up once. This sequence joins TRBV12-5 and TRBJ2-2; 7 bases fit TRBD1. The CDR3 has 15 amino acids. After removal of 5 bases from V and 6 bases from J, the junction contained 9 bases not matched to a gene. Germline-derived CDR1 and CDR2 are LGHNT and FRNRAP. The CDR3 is CASGSWEGTAGELFF. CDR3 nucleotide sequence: TGTGCTAGTGGTAGCTGGGAAGGGACAGCCGGGGAGCTGTTTTTT.

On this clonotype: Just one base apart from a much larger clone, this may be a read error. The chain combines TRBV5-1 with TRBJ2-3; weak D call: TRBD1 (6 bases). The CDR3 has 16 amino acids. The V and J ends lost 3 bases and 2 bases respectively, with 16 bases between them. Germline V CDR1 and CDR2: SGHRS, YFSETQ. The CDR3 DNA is TGCGCCAGCAGCTCCCGCGGTGGGGACAACACAGATACGCAGTATTTT. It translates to CASSSRGGDNTDTQYF.

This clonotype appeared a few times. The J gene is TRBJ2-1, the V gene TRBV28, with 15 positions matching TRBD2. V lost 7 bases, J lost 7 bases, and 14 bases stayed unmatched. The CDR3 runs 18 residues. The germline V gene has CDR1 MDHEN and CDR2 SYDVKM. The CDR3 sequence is CASNDAGTSGRIFNEQFF. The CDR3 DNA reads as TGTGCCAGCAACGACGCCGGGACTAGCGGGAGGATCTTTAATGAGCAGTTCTTC.

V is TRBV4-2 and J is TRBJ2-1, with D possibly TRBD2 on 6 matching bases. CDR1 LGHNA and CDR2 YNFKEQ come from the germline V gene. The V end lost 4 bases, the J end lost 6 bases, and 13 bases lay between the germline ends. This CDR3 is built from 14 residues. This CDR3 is CASSPPGLGNEQFF. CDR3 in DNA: TGTGCCAGCAGCCCGCCGGGACTCGGCAATGAGCAGTTCTTC.

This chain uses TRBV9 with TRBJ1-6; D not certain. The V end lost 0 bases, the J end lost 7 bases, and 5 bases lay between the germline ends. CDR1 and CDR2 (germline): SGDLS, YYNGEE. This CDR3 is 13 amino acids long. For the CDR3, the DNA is TGTGCCAGCAGCGTAGTCGAGAATTCACCCCTCCACTTT. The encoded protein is CASSVVENSPLHF.

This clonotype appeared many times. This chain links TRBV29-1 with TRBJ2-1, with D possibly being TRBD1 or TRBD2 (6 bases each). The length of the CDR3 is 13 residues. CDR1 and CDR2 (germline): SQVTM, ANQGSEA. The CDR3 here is CSALRGAENEQFF. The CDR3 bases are TGCAGTGCCCTTAGGGGGGCTGAAAATGAGCAGTTCTTC.